The 23 T cell receptor beta chains presented below share a single source sample, sequenced in a study of T cells in Graves' hyperthyroidism and ophthalmopathy. RNA transcripts provided the source from which TCR beta CDR3 regions were amplified. TCR CDR3 underwent first-round RT-PCR with the HTBI primer set. Each CDR3 protein is one row after TCRdb ran MiXCR on the multiplex PCR reads. The table includes about 420,000 distinct CDR3 sequences, less than 20% detected once. The sample taken for sequencing was blood. Receptor source: a woman between 18 and 30 years old with Graves' hyperthyroidism.

As concerns this clonotype: Mismatch with germline at one junction end may stem from a read error. The chain has TRBV2 and TRBJ2-2; the match to TRBD1 covers 7 bases. The CDR3 has 16 residues. The germline CDR1 and CDR2 sequences are SNHLY and FYNNEI. CDR3 region: CASGEVGTANTGELFF. The CDR3 coding sequence is TGTGCCAGCGGTGAAGTCGGGACAGCCAACACCGGGGAGCTGTTTTTT.

This clonotype occurred many times. The rearrangement links TRBV7-2 to TRBJ2-3; D is ambiguous. CDR1 SGHTA and CDR2 FQGNSA come from the germline V gene. The CDR3 loop spans 16 amino acids. Trimming stripped 1 base from V and 1 base from J, with 12 bases between. The CDR3: CASSLGPALGTDTQYF. Here the CDR3 DNA reads TGTGCCAGCAGCTTAGGCCCTGCGCTGGGCACAGATACGCAGTATTTT.

This clonotype was seen many times. The rearrangement joins TRBV18 to TRBJ1-3; D gene uncertain. The germline V gene has CDR1 KGHSH and CDR2 LQKENI. V lost 1 base, J lost 0 bases, and 7 bases lay in between. This CDR3 has 15 amino acids. The DNA of the CDR3 is TGTGCCAGCTCACCACAGGAAGGCTCTGGAAACACCATATATTTT. Encoded protein: CASSPQEGSGNTIYF.

V usage is TRBV7-2 and J usage is TRBJ1-2; D unclear. The germline gives CDR1 SGHTA, CDR2 FQGNSA. The CDR3 extends over 13 amino acids. Trimming shortened V by 6 bases and J by 4 bases, and 12 bases separated the two germline ends. The CDR3 loop reads CASSAAEFYGYTF. The CDR3, as DNA: TGTGCCAGCAGTGCAGCGGAATTCTATGGCTACACCTTC.

This clonotype showed up many times. The chain combines TRBV2 with TRBJ2-1, with D tentatively TRBD2 (6 bases). Germline V gene data show CDR1 as SNHLY and CDR2 as FYNNEI. Trimming stripped 5 bases from V and 0 bases from J, with 20 bases between. CDR3 size: 18 residues. CDR3 DNA: TGTGCCAGCAGTCCGGTCTTCGGGGGTCACCACTCCTACAATGAGCAGTTCTTC. Residues: CASSPVFGGHHSYNEQFF.

This clonotype was seen a few times. The chain combines TRBV5-1 with TRBJ2-2, with D unresolved. Between the trimmed V and J ends, which lost 4 bases and 6 bases, there was a span of 16 bases. Per the germline V gene, CDR1 is SGHRS and CDR2 is YFSETQ. The CDR3 extends over 15 amino acids. The CDR3 sequence is CASSLPAPDAGELFF. Written as DNA, the CDR3 is TGCGCCAGCAGCCTGCCCGCCCCGGACGCCGGGGAGCTGTTTTTT.

Points on this clonotype: This could be a read error, since a much larger clone is one nucleotide away. A read error is likely, as this CDR3 ends without the conserved phenylalanine or tryptophan. The genes are TRBV6-1 and TRBJ2-7; 10 bases are a match to TRBD1. V was clipped by 8 bases and J by 6 bases; unmatched bases: 4. The CDR3 has 12 residues. Germline assignment: CDR1 MNHNS and CDR2 SASEGT. The CDR3 region is CASGTGAGEQYS. Here the CDR3 DNA reads TGTGCCAGCGGGACAGGGGCCGGCGAGCAGTACTCC.

The table lists this clonotype with many counts. This chain connects TRBV11-2 to TRBJ2-5; the match to TRBD2 covers 11 bases. This CDR3 has 14 amino acids. V trimming: 11 bases; J trimming: 2 bases; junction bases outside the gene matches: 7. CDR1 SGHAT and CDR2 FQNNGV come from the germline V gene. The CDR3 is CAGSRLAGQETQYF. Written as DNA, the CDR3 is TGTGCCGGTTCGAGACTAGCGGGACAAGAGACCCAGTACTTC.

This clonotype was counted a few times. The chain is built from TRBV4-2 and TRBJ1-2; D gene ambiguous. CDR1 is LGHNA, CDR2 YNFKEQ, per germline. The V and J ends lost 2 bases and 1 base respectively, with 8 bases between them. The CDR3 extends over 14 amino acids. Written as DNA, the CDR3 is TGTGCCAGCAGCCAAAAAGGAAGTAACTATGGCTACACCTTC. It specifies CASSQKGSNYGYTF.

Points on this clonotype: This clone may be a read error of a much larger clone one base away. The chain recombines TRBV18 with TRBJ2-1, with D tentatively TRBD1 (5 bases). Germline values: CDR1 KGHSH, CDR2 LQKENI. The CDR3 sequence is 17 residues long. The DNA of the CDR3 is TGTGTCAGCTCACCACCCCCTGGCAGGGATGGCTACAATGAGCAGTTCTTC. Protein product: CVSSPPPGRDGYNEQFF. The full variable domain, with the rest looked up from reference TRBV18 and TRBJ2-1, is NAGVMQNPRHLVRRRGQEARLRCSPMKGHSHVYWYRQLPEEGLKFMVYLQKENIIDESGMPKERFSAEFPKEGPSILRIQQVVRGDSAAYFCVSSPPPGRDGYNEQFFGPGTRLTVL.

This clonotype appeared many times. This chain connects TRBV6-2 or TRBV6-3 to TRBJ1-1; tentative D call: TRBD1 (5 bases). Germline CDR1 MNHEY, CDR2 SVGEGT. The CDR3 runs to 17 residues. Trimming removed 5 bases from V and 0 bases from J, with 19 bases in between. CDR3 DNA sequence: TGTGCCAGCAGTCCTACAGGAGCCTATTTCATGAACACTGAAGCTTTCTTT. Its translation is CASSPTGAYFMNTEAFF.

J is TRBJ2-7 and V is TRBV27; D is perhaps TRBD1 (6 bases). The CDR3 totals 15 residues. The germline V gene has CDR1 MNHEY and CDR2 SMNVEV (reference sequence). With 6 bases removed from V and 3 bases from J, the gap between germline ends came to 18 bases. CDR3 DNA sequence: TGTGCCAGCAGCGTAACAGGGCGACCCTTCTACGAGCAGTACTTC. Translated, it gives CASSVTGRPFYEQYF.

This clonotype occurred a few times. The CDR3 region is CASSLFSGYEQYF. DNA of the CDR3: TGTGCCAGCAGTTTATTTTCCGGCTACGAGCAGTACTTC. The V call is TRBV27, the J call TRBJ2-7; no firm D call. The V gene's germline CDR1 is MNHEY and CDR2 SMNVEV (reference sequence). Trimming left V 1 base short and J 3 bases short, with 7 bases between. There are 13 residues in the CDR3.

The chain uses TRBV5-8 and TRBJ1-2; the D gene is possibly TRBD1 (6 bases). CDR3 size: 15 residues. V was shortened by 3 bases and J by 1 base, with 13 bases between the two germline ends. Per germline, CDR1 SGHTS and CDR2 YDEGEE. The CDR3 DNA reads as TGTGCCAGCAGCTACGGACAGTCTTTTAACTATGGCTACACCTTC. Protein product: CASSYGQSFNYGYTF.

This clonotype was counted at least ten times. This rearrangement joins TRBV6-1 to TRBJ2-5; D possibly corresponds to TRBD1 (5 bases). The CDR3 totals 13 residues. The germline gives CDR1 MNHNS, CDR2 SASEGT. V lost 3 bases to trimming and J lost 4 bases, with 9 bases between them. CDR3 residues: CASSDRVRETQYF. CDR3 sequence (DNA): TGTGCCAGCAGTGACAGGGTTCGAGAGACCCAGTACTTC.

This chain uses TRBV5-6 with TRBJ1-5; D unclear. Germline V lookup: CDR1 SGHDT, CDR2 YYEEEE. This CDR3 comprises 16 residues. Trimming took off 0 bases at V and 0 bases at J, with 10 bases between the two ends. The CDR3 DNA reads TGTGCCAGCAGCTTGGTGGAGTCTGATAGCAATCAGCCCCAGCATTTT. Protein: CASSLVESDSNQPQHF.

This clonotype was seen many times. V and J are TRBV18 and TRBJ1-5; the D is unclear. Per the germline V gene, CDR1 is KGHSH and CDR2 is LQKENI. This CDR3 region has 13 residues. Trimming pared 3 bases from V and 5 bases from J, leaving 8 bases between. This CDR3 reads CASSPALDQPQHF. DNA for the CDR3: TGTGCCAGCTCACCCGCCCTTGATCAGCCCCAGCATTTT.

This clonotype has a count of ten or more. The CDR3 spells CASSSPGTSLHEQFF. The CDR3 DNA is TGTGCCAGCAGCTCACCCGGGACAAGTCTCCATGAGCAGTTCTTC. The rearrangement links TRBV11-2 to TRBJ2-1, with D possibly matching TRBD1 (6 bases). CDR3 size: 15 residues. Germline-derived CDR1 and CDR2 are SGHAT and FQNNGV. The V end was cut by 4 bases, the J end by 8 bases, with 18 bases between. Drawing the rest from reference TRBV11-2 and TRBJ2-1, the complete variable domain is EAGVAQSPRYKIIEKRQSVAFWCNPISGHATLYWYQQILGQGPKLLIQFQNNGVVDDSQLPKDRFSAERLKGVDSTLKIQPAKLEDSAVYLCASSSPGTSLHEQFFGPGTRLTVL.

The chain carries TRBV5-4 and TRBJ2-1; D not certain. The V end was cut by 4 bases, the J end by 4 bases, with 9 bases between. This CDR3 comprises 13 residues. Germline CDR1 is SGHNT and CDR2 is YYREEE (reference sequence). The CDR3 nucleotides read TGTGCCAGCAGCACCCATAAGTACAATGAGCAGTTCTTC. It specifies CASSTHKYNEQFF.

The rearrangement uses TRBV12-3 or TRBV12-4 and TRBJ2-2; 7 bases fit TRBD2. After removal of 3 bases from V and 9 bases from J, the junction contained 16 bases not matched to a gene. The CDR3 is 17 amino acids. CDR3 region: CASSFGYVRTRDRELFF. CDR3 coding DNA: TGTGCCAGCAGTTTTGGATATGTTAGGACTAGGGATAGGGAGCTGTTTTTT.

This clonotype has only a few counts. This chain uses TRBV6-2 or TRBV6-3 with TRBJ2-1; 7 bases line up with TRBD1. The CDR3 is 13 amino acids. J lost 11 bases, V lost 7 bases, and 11 bases had no gene match. The germline gives CDR1 MNHEY, CDR2 SVGEGT. Here the CDR3 DNA reads TGTGCCAGCATTCAGAAAGGGGGCGGTAAGCAGTTCTTC. It is translated as CASIQKGGGKQFF.

This clonotype was recorded at least ten times. The chain combines TRBV13 with TRBJ2-5; TRBD1 is a possible D gene (6 bases). Germline values: CDR1 PRHDT, CDR2 FYEKMQ (reference sequence). V lost 1 base and J lost 1, with 22 bases in between. The CDR3 loop spans 19 amino acids. The DNA of the CDR3 is TGTGCCAGCAGCTTAGCCCCGGGACAATTACAGCCTGTCCAAGAGACCCAGTACTTC. Translating gives CASSLAPGQLQPVQETQYF.

Many counts were recorded for this clonotype. J is TRBJ1-2 and V is TRBV12-3 or TRBV12-4; 9 nucleotides match TRBD1. V was pared by 10 bases and J by 5 bases, with 5 bases of the junction left unmatched. The CDR3 sequence is 12 residues long. Written as DNA, the CDR3 is TGTGCCATACAGGGGGCTACATATGGCTACACCTTC. It translates to CAIQGATYGYTF.